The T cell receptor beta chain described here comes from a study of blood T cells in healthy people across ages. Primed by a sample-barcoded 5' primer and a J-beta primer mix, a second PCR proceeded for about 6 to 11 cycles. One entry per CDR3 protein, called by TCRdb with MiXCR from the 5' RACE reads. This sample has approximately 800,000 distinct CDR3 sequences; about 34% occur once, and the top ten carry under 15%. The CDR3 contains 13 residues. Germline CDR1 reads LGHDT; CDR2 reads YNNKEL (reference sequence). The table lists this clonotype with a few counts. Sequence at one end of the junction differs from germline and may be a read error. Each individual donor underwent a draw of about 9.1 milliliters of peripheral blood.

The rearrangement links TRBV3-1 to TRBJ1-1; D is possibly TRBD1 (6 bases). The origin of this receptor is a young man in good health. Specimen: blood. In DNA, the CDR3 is TGTGCCAGCAGCGAAGAGGGGGGCACTGAAGCTTTCTTT. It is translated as CASSEEGGTEAFF.